A single sample is the source of the 20 T cell receptor beta chains below, sequenced in a study of a mutant IDH1 vaccine in newly diagnosed glioma. No antigen has been assigned to these receptors. Stated time point: week 35, safety follow-up. Every vaccination contained 300 ug of the mutant IDH1 20-mer peptide and was paired with topical imiquimod. Assay used: immunoSEQ multiplex PCR; TCRdb lists only in-frame clones, some missing. The table has roughly 44,000 clones, around 81% seen once. This specimen was PBMCs, taken from a glioma patient whose treatment included an IDH1 peptide vaccine. Receptor source: a woman aged 40 to 49 with glioma. Some clones in this sample may be carry-over from other donors' samples.

The chain employs TRBV6-5 and TRBJ2-1; 8 bases map to TRBD2. The CDR3 is 14 residues long. The V and J ends lost 3 bases and 7 bases, in that order; junction bases with no gene match: 5. Per the germline V gene, CDR1 is MNHEY and CDR2 is SVGAGI. Here the CDR3 reads CASSYTTSANEQFF. The CDR3 DNA is TGTGCCAGCAGTTATACGACTAGCGCGAATGAGCAGTTCTTC.

The chain is built from TRBV9 and TRBJ1-6; no reliable D call. Per the germline V gene, CDR1 is SGDLS and CDR2 is YYNGEE. V lost 1 base, J lost 7 bases, and 12 bases lay in between. This CDR3 is built from 15 residues. CDR3 protein: CASSVSPDPNSPLHF. The CDR3 bases are TGTGCCAGCAGCGTATCCCCGGACCCCAATTCACCCCTCCACTTT.

The chain carries TRBV6-6 and TRBJ1-1; 7 bases line up with TRBD1. CDR1 and CDR2 from the germline V gene are MNHNY and SVGAGI (reference sequence). V dropped 0 bases and J dropped 5; count of bases not matched to a gene: 9. This CDR3 has 16 residues. CDR3 nucleotides: TGTGCCAGCAGTTACTCTCCCGACAGGGCGGGAACTGAAGCTTTCTTT. Amino acids: CASSYSPDRAGTEAFF.

The chain joins TRBV4-1 to TRBJ1-4; tentative D call: TRBD1 (5 bases). Germline values: CDR1 MGHRA, CDR2 YSYEKL. Trimming took 0 bases from V and 0 from J, leaving 8 bases between them. The CDR3 is 16 residues long. In DNA form, the CDR3 reads TGCGCCAGCAGCCAAGAGGGGCGGGCAACTAATGAAAAACTGTTTTTT. As protein: CASSQEGRATNEKLFF.

This sequence joins TRBV5-1 and TRBJ2-1; D is undetermined. The germline CDR1 and CDR2 sequences are SGHRS and YFSETQ. The V end was cut by 0 bases, the J end by 7 bases, with 8 bases between. CDR3 length: 13 residues. For the CDR3, the DNA is TGCGCCAGCAGCTTGGCAGGCTTGAATGAGCAGTTCTTC. This gives the protein CASSLAGLNEQFF.

The chain employs TRBV6-5 and TRBJ2-1; TRBD2 agrees at 11 bases. Germline CDR1 is MNHEY and CDR2 is SVGAGI. V trimming: 8 bases; J trimming: 6 bases; junction bases outside the gene matches: 9. The CDR3 contains 15 residues. The CDR3 DNA follows: TGTGCCAGCTCTGATAGCGGGAGGGCCCTCAATGAGCAGTTCTTC. Its translation: CASSDSGRALNEQFF.

The gene calls are TRBV19 and TRBJ2-7; 11 bases line up with TRBD1. Germline loops: CDR1 LNHDA, CDR2 SQIVND (reference sequence). The CDR3 runs to 14 residues. V shed 5 bases, J shed 2 bases, and the junction held 2 bases outside the gene matches. The CDR3 sequence: CASSLGQGAYEQYF. CDR3 in DNA: TGTGCCAGTAGTCTGGGACAGGGGGCCTACGAGCAGTACTTC.

CDR3: CASSQWRKETQYF. The CDR3 nucleotides read TGCGCCAGCAGCCAATGGAGGAAAGAGACCCAGTACTTC. The rearrangement joins TRBV4-1 to TRBJ2-5, with D perhaps TRBD2 (5 bases). The CDR3 is 13 amino acids. Germline CDR1 is MGHRA and CDR2 is YSYEKL. Trimming cost V 2 bases and J 3 bases, with 7 bases left between them.

V usage is TRBV6-5 and J usage is TRBJ1-5; D unresolved. The V and J ends lost 5 bases and 4 bases respectively, with 9 bases between them. Germline V gene sequence: CDR1 MNHEY, CDR2 SVGAGI. The length of the CDR3 is 13 residues. The CDR3 spells CASSTNSNQPQHF. The CDR3 DNA reads as TGTGCCAGCAGTACTAACTCGAATCAGCCCCAGCATTTT.

The rearrangement links TRBV7-9 to TRBJ1-5, with no clear D. The germline V gene encodes CDR1 SEHNR and CDR2 FQNEAQ (reference sequence). V dropped 1 base and J dropped 0 bases, with 13 bases sitting between them. There are 17 residues in the CDR3. The CDR3 is CASSLGTQSFSNQPQHF. CDR3 DNA sequence: TGTGCCAGCAGCTTAGGAACACAAAGTTTTAGCAATCAGCCCCAGCATTTT.

Here the CDR3 DNA reads TGTGCCAGCAGTTACGGGGGGGGGAACATTCAGTACTTC. Protein sequence: CASSYGGGNIQYF. The chain is built from TRBV6-8 and TRBJ2-4; 7 nucleotides align to TRBD2. The ends lost 2 bases at V and 7 bases at J; junction bases unmatched: 2. The germline V gene encodes CDR1 MNHGY and CDR2 SAAAGT. The length of the CDR3 is 13 residues.

V gene TRBV6-6 combines with J gene TRBJ2-2; D is tentatively TRBD1 or TRBD2 (6 bases each). The CDR3 covers 16 residues. V lost 2 bases, J lost 6 bases, and 16 bases lay in between. Germline-derived CDR1 and CDR2 are MNHNY and SVGAGI (reference sequence). The CDR3 nucleotides read TGTGCCAGCAGTTACCCGGAGTGGGGGGCACCCGGGGAGCTGTTTTTT. As protein: CASSYPEWGAPGELFF.

V and J are TRBV4-2 and TRBJ2-5; D is unresolved. Germline V gene lookup returns CDR1 LGHNA and CDR2 YNFKEQ. Trimming shortened V by 0 bases and J by 5 bases, and 13 bases separated the two germline ends. The CDR3 consists of 15 residues. CDR3 bases: TGTGCCAGCAGCCAAGATCCGTCGTTGGGTGAGACCCAGTACTTC. This codes for CASSQDPSLGETQYF.

The chain links TRBV7-9 to TRBJ1-1; perhaps TRBD1 as D (6 bases). The CDR3 is 14 amino acids. V was clipped by 1 base and J by 6 bases, with 12 bases between them. In germline, CDR1 is SEHNR, CDR2 FQNEAQ (reference sequence). DNA of the CDR3: TGTGCCAGCAGCTTAGATGGGTGGACAGCTGAAGCTTTCTTT. It yields the protein CASSLDGWTAEAFF.

The chain employs TRBV5-5 and TRBJ2-1; 8 bases line up with TRBD2. Germline V gene sequence: CDR1 SGHKS, CDR2 YYEKEE (reference sequence). The CDR3 sequence is 14 residues long. Trimming at V came to 5 bases and at J to 4 bases, leaving 5 bases not matched to a gene. This CDR3 reads CASSGRGAYNEQFF. Written as DNA, the CDR3 is TGTGCCAGCAGTGGGCGGGGGGCTTACAATGAGCAGTTCTTC.

This clone was seen a handful of times. V and J are TRBV7-9 and TRBJ1-5, with D possibly being TRBD1 (5 bases). The CDR3 has 16 amino acids. V dropped 0 bases and J dropped 6 bases, with 15 bases sitting between them. Germline V lookup: CDR1 SEHNR, CDR2 FQNEAQ (reference sequence). CDR3 region: CASSLAGGGSGQPQHF. The CDR3 nucleotides are TGTGCCAGCAGCTTAGCCGGGGGGGGATCAGGTCAGCCCCAGCATTTT.

The chain couples TRBV10-3 to TRBJ2-5; the D gene is possibly TRBD2 (7 bases). CDR3 length: 15 amino acids. The germline V gene encodes CDR1 ENHRY and CDR2 SYGVKD. V was shortened by 0 bases and J by 5 bases, with 13 bases between the two germline ends. The CDR3 sequence: CAISESPGGEETQYF. The DNA of the CDR3 is TGTGCCATCAGTGAGTCCCCGGGGGGCGAGGAGACCCAGTACTTC.

V is TRBV2 and J is TRBJ2-6; 7 nucleotides line up with TRBD2. The germline gives CDR1 SNHLY, CDR2 FYNNEI. The CDR3 is 16 residues long. V lost 7 bases, J lost 0 bases, and 6 bases stayed unmatched. As DNA, the CDR3 is TGTGCCAGCACCTGGGAGGGTCGCTCTGGGGCCAACGTCCTGACTTTC. Translating gives CASTWEGRSGANVLTF.

This chain joins TRBV7-9 and TRBJ1-4, with 7 bases that match TRBD1. V was pared by 5 bases and J by 8 bases, with 17 bases of the junction left unmatched. Germline CDR1 SEHNR, CDR2 FQNEAQ (reference sequence). This CDR3 is 17 amino acids long. As DNA, the CDR3 is TGTGCCAGCAGCACCTCGCGACAGGGCACAGAGGAAGAAAAACTGTTTTTT. It specifies CASSTSRQGTEEEKLFF.

This chain uses TRBV9 with TRBJ2-7; D may be TRBD1 or TRBD2 (5 bases each). The ends were cut back, 3 bases at V and 4 bases at J, with 17 bases in the middle. The CDR3 runs 15 residues. Per the germline V gene, CDR1 is SGDLS and CDR2 is YYNGEE. CDR3 residues: CASSAKTGPVYEQYF. CDR3 nucleotide sequence: TGTGCCAGCAGCGCTAAAACGGGGCCTGTTTACGAGCAGTACTTC.